This T cell receptor beta chain was obtained from a study of blood T cell repertoires in COVID-19. Across the whole study: COVID-19 samples from acute and convalescent phases originated in the United States, Italy and Spain. The cDNA or gDNA used as material had been derived from T cells, B-cell-depleted T cells, or PBMCs.

Under the authors' procedure: Amplified reference gene primers provided the basis for estimating nucleated cell counts. Clones were sequenced by immunoSEQ multiplex PCR, and TCRdb holds only the in-frame ones, with some missing. V and J calls and clone size are given by that table; D and trimming were obtained from the DNA. The sample holds about 230,000 clones; around 84% are singletons and the top ten take over 1.2%. J was trimmed by 6 bases and V by 3 bases; bases with no gene match: 10. This CDR3 contains 15 residues. Germline loops: CDR1 LNHDA, CDR2 SQIVND (reference sequence). The specimen was peripheral blood. This chain links TRBV19 with TRBJ2-7; 8 nucleotides match TRBD1. The receptor comes from a woman aged 35 to 49 who had recovered from COVID-19. As DNA, the CDR3 is TGTGCCAGTAGTATTGTAGGACAGGGTTTCACCGAGCAGTACTTC. The encoded protein is CASSIVGQGFTEQYF.